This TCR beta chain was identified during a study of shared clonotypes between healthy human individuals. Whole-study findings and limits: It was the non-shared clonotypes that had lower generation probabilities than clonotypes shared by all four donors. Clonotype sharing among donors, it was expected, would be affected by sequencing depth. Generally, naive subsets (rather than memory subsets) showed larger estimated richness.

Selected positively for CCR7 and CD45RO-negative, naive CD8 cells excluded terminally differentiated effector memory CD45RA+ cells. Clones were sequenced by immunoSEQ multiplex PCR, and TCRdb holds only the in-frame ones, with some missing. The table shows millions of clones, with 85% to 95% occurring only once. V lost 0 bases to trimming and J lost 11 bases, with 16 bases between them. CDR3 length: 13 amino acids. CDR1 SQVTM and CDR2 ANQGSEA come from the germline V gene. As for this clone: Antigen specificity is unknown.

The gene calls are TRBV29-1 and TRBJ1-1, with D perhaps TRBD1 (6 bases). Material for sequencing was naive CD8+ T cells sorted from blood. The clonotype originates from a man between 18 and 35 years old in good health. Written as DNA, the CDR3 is TGCAGCGTTGAAGACACAGTGGGGGGCTCGGCTTTCTTT. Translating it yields CSVEDTVGGSAFF.